This T cell receptor beta chain was sequenced during a study of blood T cell repertoires in COVID-19 (dated by TCRdb to the early 2020s). About the full investigation: Collaborator samples came from the United States, Italy and Spain and covered acute and convalescent phases of COVID-19. A freely available public database, intended as a resource for researchers studying the immune response to SARS-CoV-2, is where the repertoires were released. Where available, HLA class I and class II types were taken from metadata supplied by the sample provider and were not determined by assay-based typing. The dataset comprised deeply sampled blood TCRbeta repertoires from subjects exposed to, actively infected with, or recovered from COVID-19. Samples came from the ongoing ImmuneRACE study (first 160 participants) plus 1,254 subjects from 6 global collaborators. The prospective study material was composed of cDNA or gDNA derived from T cells, B-cell-depleted T cells, or PBMCs. A de-identified subject ID, COVID-19 status, age in years and sex were almost always included in the sample metadata.

Measured from the cysteine to the phenylalanine, the CDR3 is 14 residues long. Solely the CDR3 DNA is kept, with 42 bases framed from the first base. The germline ends are 6 bases apart after V is trimmed by 2 bases and J by 1 base. CDR1 and CDR2, per the germline V gene (reference sequence), are LGHDT and YNNKEL. The immunoSEQ Assay, a bias-controlled multiplex PCR, was used to amplify TCRbeta CDR3 regions from genomic DNA. On the study's bioinformatics: The number of nucleated cells in each sample was estimated by amplification of reference gene primers within the assay. Sequence reads were collapsed and filtered to measure the absolute abundance of every unique TCRbeta CDR3 rearrangement. For each sample, productive Simpson clonality was calculated by taking the square root of Simpson's diversity index across productive rearrangements. This is the immuneACCESS table as TCRdb keeps it, with only in-frame sequences that have V and J called. A part of the clones is gone; compared with another copy, unresolved V genes explain less than half, and the rest is unexplained. The V and J calls and the clone size are those of that table, but D and trimming were determined from the DNA. The sample table records 150,000 to 200,000 clones; 81% of these occur just once. The ten largest clones add up to about 6% of the sample.

Participants in the prospective study were enrolled through a virtual design, were aged roughly 18 to 95 years, and lived in approximately 25 United States geographic areas. Cohort assignment in the prospective study relied on participant-reported clinical history from a screening survey and a study questionnaire. Each participant in the prospective study had whole blood, serum and a nasopharyngeal or oropharyngeal swab collected by mobile phlebotomists. Participants in the prospective study had the option to provide additional blood draws and questionnaires over a roughly two-month period. Before DNA extraction, prospective study blood samples were shipped either frozen or at room temperature. Findings and caveats that apply to the study as a whole: Clinical and demographic metadata were provided uncurated, with the amount varying by source and participant.

About this clone itself: Its antigen specificity is not known. Per-nucleotide qualities are absent, and no much larger clonotype sits a single base away.

The sample taken for sequencing was PBMCs or T cells enriched from blood (not recorded which). The chain joins TRBV3-1 (or the pseudogene TRBV3-2) to TRBJ1-3, with no D gene named confidently. This clonotype was obtained from a woman between 35 and 50 years old with acute COVID-19. The DNA sequence is given as TGTGCCAGCAGCCAAACTCATTCTGGAAACACCATATATTTT. It encodes CASSQTHSGNTIYF.